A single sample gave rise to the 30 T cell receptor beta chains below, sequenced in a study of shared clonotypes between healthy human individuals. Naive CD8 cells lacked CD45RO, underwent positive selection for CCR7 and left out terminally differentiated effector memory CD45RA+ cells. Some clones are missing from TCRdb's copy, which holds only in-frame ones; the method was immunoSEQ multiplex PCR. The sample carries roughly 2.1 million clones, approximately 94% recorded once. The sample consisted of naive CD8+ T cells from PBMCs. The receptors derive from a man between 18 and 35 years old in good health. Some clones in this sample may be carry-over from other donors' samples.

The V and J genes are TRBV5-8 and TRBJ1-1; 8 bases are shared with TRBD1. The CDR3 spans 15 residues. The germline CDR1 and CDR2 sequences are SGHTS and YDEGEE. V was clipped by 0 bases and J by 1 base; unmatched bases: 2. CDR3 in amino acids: CASSLGQGTNTEAFF. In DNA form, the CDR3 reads TGTGCCAGCAGCTTGGGACAGGGGACGAACACTGAAGCTTTCTTT.

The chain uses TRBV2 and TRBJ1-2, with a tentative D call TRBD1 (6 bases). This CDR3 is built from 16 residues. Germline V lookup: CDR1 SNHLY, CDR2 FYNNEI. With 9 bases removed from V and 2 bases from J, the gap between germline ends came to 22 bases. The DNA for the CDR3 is TGTGCCAGAGATATAAGGAGGGGGAAGCCCAACTATGGCTACACCTTC. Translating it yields CARDIRRGKPNYGYTF.

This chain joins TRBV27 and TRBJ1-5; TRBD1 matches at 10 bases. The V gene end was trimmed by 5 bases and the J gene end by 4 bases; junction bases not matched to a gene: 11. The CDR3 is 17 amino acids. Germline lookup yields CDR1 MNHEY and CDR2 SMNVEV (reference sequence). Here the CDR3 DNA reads TGTGCCAGCAGTAACCCCCCGGGACAGGGGTTGAATCAGCCCCAGCATTTT. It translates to CASSNPPGQGLNQPQHF.

CDR3 protein: CASSDGDSLYGYTF. The CDR3 region has the DNA TGTGCCAGCAGTGACGGGGACAGCCTCTATGGCTACACCTTC. This chain joins TRBV9 and TRBJ1-2, with TRBD1 identical over 7 bases. The junction had 8 bases not matched to a gene; V was cut back by 5 bases and J by 4 bases. The CDR3 has 14 amino acids. CDR1 and CDR2 (germline): SGDLS, YYNGEE.

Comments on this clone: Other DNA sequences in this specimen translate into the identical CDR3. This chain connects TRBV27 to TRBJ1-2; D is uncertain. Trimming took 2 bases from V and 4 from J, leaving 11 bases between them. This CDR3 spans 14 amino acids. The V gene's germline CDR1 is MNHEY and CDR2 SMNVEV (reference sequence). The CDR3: CASSLTGSPYGYTF. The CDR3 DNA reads TGTGCCAGCAGTTTAACGGGGTCCCCCTATGGCTACACCTTC.

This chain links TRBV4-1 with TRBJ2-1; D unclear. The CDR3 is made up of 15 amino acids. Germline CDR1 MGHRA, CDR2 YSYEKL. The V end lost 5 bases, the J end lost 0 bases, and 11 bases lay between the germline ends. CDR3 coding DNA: TGCGCCAGCAGCTTACGACTGAGCTCCTACAATGAGCAGTTCTTC. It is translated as CASSLRLSSYNEQFF.

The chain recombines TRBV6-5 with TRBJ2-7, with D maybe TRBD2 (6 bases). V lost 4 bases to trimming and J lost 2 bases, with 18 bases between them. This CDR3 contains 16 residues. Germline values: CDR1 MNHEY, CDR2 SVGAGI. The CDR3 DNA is TGTGCCAGCAGTTTACTAGCCGGGATTCTACCCTACGAGCAGTACTTC. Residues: CASSLLAGILPYEQYF.

The CDR3 coding sequence is TGTGCCAGCAGTCCCCTGTCCAGGCGGAACACTGAAGCTTTCTTT. Protein product: CASSPLSRRNTEAFF. J is TRBJ1-1 and V is TRBV28; D unclear. Trimming took off 5 bases at V and 1 base at J, with 14 bases between the two ends. The germline V gene encodes CDR1 MDHEN and CDR2 SYDVKM. CDR3 length: 15 residues.

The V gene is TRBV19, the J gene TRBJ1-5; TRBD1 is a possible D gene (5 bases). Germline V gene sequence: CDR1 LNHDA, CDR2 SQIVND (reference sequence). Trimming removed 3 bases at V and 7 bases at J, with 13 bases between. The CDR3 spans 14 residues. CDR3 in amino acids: CASSITKGWQPQHF. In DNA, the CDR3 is TGTGCCAGTAGTATTACGAAGGGGTGGCAGCCCCAGCATTTT.

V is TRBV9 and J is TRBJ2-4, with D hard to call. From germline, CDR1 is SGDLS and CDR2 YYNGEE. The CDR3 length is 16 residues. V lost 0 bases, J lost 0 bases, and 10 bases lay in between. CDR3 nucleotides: TGTGCCAGCAGCGTAGGTCCCTTTTCAGCCAAAAACATTCAGTACTTC. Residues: CASSVGPFSAKNIQYF. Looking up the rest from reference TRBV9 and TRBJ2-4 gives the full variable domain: DSGVTQTPKHLITATGQRVTLRCSPRSGDLSVYWYQQSLDQGLQFLIQYYNGEERAKGNILERFSAQQFPDLHSELNLSSLELGDSALYFCASSVGPFSAKNIQYFGAGTRLSVL.

CDR3 amino acids: CASSLGGLSPLHF. The CDR3 nucleotides read TGTGCCAGCAGTTTAGGGGGCCTATCACCCCTCCACTTT. V usage is TRBV27 and J usage is TRBJ1-6, with D perhaps matching TRBD1 (6 bases). The germline gives CDR1 MNHEY, CDR2 SMNVEV (reference sequence). The V and J ends lost 2 bases and 10 bases respectively, with 9 bases between them. The CDR3 sequence is 13 residues long.

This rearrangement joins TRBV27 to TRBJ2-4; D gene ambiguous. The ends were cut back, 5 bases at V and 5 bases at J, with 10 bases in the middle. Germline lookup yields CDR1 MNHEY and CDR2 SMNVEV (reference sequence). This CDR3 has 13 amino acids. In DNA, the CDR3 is TGTGCCAGCAGTAACCTTGATGAAAACATTCAGTACTTC. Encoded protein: CASSNLDENIQYF.

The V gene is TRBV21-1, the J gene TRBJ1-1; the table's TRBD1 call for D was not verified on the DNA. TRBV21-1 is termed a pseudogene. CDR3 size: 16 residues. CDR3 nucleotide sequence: TGTGCCAGCAGCAAAAAAGCCGGGACAGGTCGTTGTAAAGCTTTCTTT. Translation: CASSKKAGTGRCKAFF.

The CDR3: CASSPGQENTEAFF. In nucleotides, the CDR3 is TGTGCCAGCAGCCCTGGACAGGAGAACACTGAAGCTTTCTTT. The chain combines TRBV7-6 with TRBJ1-1, with 7 bases identical to TRBD1. This CDR3 is built from 14 residues. The V gene end was trimmed by 5 bases and the J gene end by 1 base; junction bases not matched to a gene: 4. The germline V gene encodes CDR1 SGHVS and CDR2 FNYEAQ.

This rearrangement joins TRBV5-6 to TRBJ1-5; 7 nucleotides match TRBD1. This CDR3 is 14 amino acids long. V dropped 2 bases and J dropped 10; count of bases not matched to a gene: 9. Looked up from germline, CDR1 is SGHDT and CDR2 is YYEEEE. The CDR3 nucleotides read TGTGCCAGCAGCTTAGGGACAGCCCTGGATCCCCAGCATTTT. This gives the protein CASSLGTALDPQHF.

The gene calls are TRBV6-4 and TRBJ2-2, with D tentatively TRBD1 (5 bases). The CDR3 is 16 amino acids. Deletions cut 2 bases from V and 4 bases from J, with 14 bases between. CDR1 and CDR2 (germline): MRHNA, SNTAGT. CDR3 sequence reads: CASSDGAGRATGELFF. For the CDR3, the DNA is TGTGCCAGCAGTGACGGGGCAGGTCGTGCCACCGGGGAGCTGTTTTTT.

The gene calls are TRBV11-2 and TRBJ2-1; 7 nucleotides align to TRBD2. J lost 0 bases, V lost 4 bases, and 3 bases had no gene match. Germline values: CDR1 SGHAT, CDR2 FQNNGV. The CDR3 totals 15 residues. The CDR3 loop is CASSSAGSSYNEQFF. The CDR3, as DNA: TGTGCCAGCAGCTCAGCGGGGAGCTCCTACAATGAGCAGTTCTTC.

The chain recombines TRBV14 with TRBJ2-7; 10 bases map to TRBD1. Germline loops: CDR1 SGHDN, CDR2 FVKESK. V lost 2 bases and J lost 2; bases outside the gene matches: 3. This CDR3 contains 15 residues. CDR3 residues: CASSQPGQGTYEQYF. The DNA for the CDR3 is TGTGCCAGCAGCCAACCGGGACAGGGGACCTACGAGCAGTACTTC.

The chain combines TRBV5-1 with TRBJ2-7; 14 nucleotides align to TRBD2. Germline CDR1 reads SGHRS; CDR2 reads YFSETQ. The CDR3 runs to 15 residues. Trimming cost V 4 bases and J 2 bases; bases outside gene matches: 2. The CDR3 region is CASSETSGRAYEQYF. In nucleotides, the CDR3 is TGCGCCAGCAGCGAGACTAGCGGGAGGGCCTACGAGCAGTACTTC. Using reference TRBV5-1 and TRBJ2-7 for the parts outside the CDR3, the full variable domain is KAGVTQTPRYLIKTRGQQVTLSCSPISGHRSVSWYQQTPGQGLQFLFEYFSETQRNKGNFPGRFSGRQFSNSRSEMNVSTLELGDSALYLCASSETSGRAYEQYFGPGTRLTVT.

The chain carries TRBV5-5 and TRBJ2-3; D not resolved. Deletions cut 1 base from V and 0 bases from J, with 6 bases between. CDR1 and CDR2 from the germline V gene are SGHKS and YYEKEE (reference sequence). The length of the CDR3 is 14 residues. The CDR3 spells CASSLRLSTDTQYF. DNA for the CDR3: TGTGCCAGCAGCTTGCGGCTCAGCACAGATACGCAGTATTTT.

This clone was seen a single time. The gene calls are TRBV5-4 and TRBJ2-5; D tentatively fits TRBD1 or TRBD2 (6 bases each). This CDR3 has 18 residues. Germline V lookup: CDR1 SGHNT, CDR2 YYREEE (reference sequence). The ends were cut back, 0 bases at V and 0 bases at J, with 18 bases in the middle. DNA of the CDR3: TGTGCCAGCAGCTTGGCCATAGGGGGGCCGCCGTACCAAGAGACCCAGTACTTC. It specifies CASSLAIGGPPYQETQYF.

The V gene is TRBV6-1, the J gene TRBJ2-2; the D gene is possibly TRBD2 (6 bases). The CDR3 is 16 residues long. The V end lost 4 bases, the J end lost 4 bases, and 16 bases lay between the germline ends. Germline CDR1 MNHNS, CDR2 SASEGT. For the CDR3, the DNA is TGTGCCAGCAGTGTCTTTGGGGAGGTGGTCACCGGGGAGCTGTTTTTT. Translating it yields CASSVFGEVVTGELFF.

This chain's CDR3 is CASSQRSGLQETQYF. The CDR3 nucleotides read TGCGCCAGCAGCCAGCGGTCGGGACTCCAAGAGACCCAGTACTTC. The chain has TRBV4-1 and TRBJ2-5; TRBD2 might be the D (6 bases). The ends were cut back, 3 bases at V and 1 base at J, with 12 bases in the middle. CDR3 length equals 15 residues. Germline V gene sequence: CDR1 MGHRA, CDR2 YSYEKL.

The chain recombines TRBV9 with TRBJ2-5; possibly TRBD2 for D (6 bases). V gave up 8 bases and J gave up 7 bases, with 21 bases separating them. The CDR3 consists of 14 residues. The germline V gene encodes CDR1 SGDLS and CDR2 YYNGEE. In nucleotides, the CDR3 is TGTGCCAGTAACTTACGAGGCGGGGTTGGGACCCAGTACTTC. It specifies CASNLRGGVGTQYF.

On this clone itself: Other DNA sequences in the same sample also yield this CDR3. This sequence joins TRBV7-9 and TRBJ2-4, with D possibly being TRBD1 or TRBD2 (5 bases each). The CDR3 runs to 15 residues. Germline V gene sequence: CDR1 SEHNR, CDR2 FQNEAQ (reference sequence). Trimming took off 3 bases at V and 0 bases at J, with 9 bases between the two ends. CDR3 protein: CASSLAGGAKNIQYF. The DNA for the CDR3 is TGTGCCAGCAGCTTGGCTGGGGGAGCCAAAAACATTCAGTACTTC.

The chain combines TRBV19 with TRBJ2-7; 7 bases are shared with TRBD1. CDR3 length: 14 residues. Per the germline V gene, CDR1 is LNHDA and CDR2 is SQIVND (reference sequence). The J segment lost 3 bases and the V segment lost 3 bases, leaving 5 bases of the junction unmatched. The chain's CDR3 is CASSMLTGDYEQYF. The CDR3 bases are TGTGCCAGTAGTATGTTAACAGGGGACTACGAGCAGTACTTC. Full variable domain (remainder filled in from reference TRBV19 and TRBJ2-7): DGGITQSPKYLFRKEGQNVTLSCEQNLNHDAMYWYRQDPGQGLRLIYYSQIVNDFQKGDIAEGYSVSREKKESFPLTVTSAQKNPTAFYLCASSMLTGDYEQYFGPGTRLTVT.

In DNA, the CDR3 is TGTGCCAGTAGTTCCAACCGCCCTCCGTGGAATGAGCAGTTCTTC. Protein: CASSSNRPPWNEQFF. This sequence joins TRBV19 and TRBJ2-1; D unclear. This CDR3 contains 15 residues. V shed 5 bases and J shed 7 bases, with 18 bases lying between them. Per the germline V gene, CDR1 is LNHDA and CDR2 is SQIVND (reference sequence).

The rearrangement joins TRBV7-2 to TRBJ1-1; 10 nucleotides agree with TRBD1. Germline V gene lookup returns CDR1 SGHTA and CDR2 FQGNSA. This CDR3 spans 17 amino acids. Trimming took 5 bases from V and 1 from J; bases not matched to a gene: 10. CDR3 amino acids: CASSARDRGFSNTEAFF. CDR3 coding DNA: TGTGCCAGCAGCGCGCGGGACAGGGGTTTTTCGAACACTGAAGCTTTCTTT.

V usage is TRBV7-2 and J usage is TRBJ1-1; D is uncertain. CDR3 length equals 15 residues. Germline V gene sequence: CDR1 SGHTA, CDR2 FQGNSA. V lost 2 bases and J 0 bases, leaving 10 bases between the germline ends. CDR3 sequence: CASSLRLKMNTEAFF. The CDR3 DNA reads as TGTGCCAGCAGCTTACGTTTGAAGATGAACACTGAAGCTTTCTTT.

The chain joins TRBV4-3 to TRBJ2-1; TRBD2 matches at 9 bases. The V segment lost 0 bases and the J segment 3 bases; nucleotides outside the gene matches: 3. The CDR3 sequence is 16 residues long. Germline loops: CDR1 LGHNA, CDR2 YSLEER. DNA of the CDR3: TGCGCCAGCAGCCAAGATTCTAGCGGGGACTACAATGAGCAGTTCTTC. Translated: CASSQDSSGDYNEQFF.